Sequencing of this T cell receptor (beta chain) was carried out in a study of blood T cell repertoires in COVID-19. Looking at the study overall: Acute-phase and convalescent COVID-19 samples originated in the United States, Italy and Spain. T cells, B-cell-depleted T cells, or PBMCs provided the cDNA or gDNA that served as material.

The CDR3 covers 14 residues. The V segment lost 3 bases and the J segment 7 bases; nucleotides outside the gene matches: 5. The germline V gene encodes CDR1 SEHNR and CDR2 FQNEAQ (reference sequence). In the study's own analysis: Estimation of nucleated cell counts was performed using reference gene primer amplification. Profiling relied on immunoSEQ multiplex PCR, and the TCRdb table lists in-frame clones only, not all of them. The V and J calls and clone size are taken from that table; D and trimming were inferred from the DNA. The sample lists some 88,000 clones; approximately 85% were seen once. The sequence was obtained from a man aged 60 to 69 with acute or convalescent COVID-19. The rearrangement uses TRBV7-9 and TRBJ1-5, with 8 bases identical to TRBD1. Sequenced: peripheral blood. CDR3 in DNA: TGTGCCAGCAGCTTTGCTGGACAGGGCCAGCCCCAGCATTTT. Its protein is CASSFAGQGQPQHF.